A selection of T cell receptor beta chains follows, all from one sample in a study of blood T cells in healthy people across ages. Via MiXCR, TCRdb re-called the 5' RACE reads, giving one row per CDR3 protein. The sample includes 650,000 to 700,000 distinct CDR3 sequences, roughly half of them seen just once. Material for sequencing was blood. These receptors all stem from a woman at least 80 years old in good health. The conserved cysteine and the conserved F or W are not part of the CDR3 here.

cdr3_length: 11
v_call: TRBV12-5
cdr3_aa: ASSTAATDTQY

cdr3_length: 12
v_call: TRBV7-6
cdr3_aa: ASSPGTENTEAF

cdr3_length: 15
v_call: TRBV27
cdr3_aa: ASSLFARVEKVLPQH

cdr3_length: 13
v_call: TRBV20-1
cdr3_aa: SALAEIPSTDTQY

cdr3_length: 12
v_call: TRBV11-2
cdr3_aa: ASSPRGSDTEAF

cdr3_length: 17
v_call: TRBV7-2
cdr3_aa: ASSLDRPLAGLATNEQF

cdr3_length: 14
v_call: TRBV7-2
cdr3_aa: ASSRSALAGADTQY

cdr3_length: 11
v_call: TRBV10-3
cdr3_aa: AISEQGSRGYT

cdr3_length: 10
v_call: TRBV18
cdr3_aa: ASSPGRDEQY

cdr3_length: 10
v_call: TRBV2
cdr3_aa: ASRRDNNEQF

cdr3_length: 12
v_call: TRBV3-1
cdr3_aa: ASSQDTGTYGYT

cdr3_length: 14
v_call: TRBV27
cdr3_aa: ASSLTRAIFSNTQY

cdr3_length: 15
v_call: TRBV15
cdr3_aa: ATSRDRVGASGGLLF

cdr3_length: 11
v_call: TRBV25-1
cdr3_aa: ASTDRYTDTQY

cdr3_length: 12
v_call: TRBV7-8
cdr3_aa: ATISGTGYTEAF

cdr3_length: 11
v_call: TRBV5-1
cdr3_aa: ASSLQGAEGYT

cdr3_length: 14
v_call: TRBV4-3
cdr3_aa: ASSQEQGDGANVLT

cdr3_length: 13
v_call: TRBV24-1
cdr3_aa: ATSDLRLAGDTQY

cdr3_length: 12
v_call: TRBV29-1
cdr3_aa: SGSLDMNNEKLF

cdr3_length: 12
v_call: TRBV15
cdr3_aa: ATSRESTGGELF

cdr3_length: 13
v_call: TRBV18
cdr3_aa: ASSAPGDSQETQY

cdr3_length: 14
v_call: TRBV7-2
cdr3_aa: ASSFGTSGTLNIQY

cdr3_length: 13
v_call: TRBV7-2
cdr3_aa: ASSLVAGAGDTQY

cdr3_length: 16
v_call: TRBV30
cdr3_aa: ASWWRQATSGPHNDQF

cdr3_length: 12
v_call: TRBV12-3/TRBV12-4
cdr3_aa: ASTLAGPPLEQY

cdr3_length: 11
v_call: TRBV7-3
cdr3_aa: ASSLNWGNIQY

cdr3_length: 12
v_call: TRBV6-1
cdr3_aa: ASSGMEGNQPQH

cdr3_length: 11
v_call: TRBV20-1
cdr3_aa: SASYGRGEKLF

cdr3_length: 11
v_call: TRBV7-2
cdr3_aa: ASSVGNYNEQY

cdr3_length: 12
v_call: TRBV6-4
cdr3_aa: ASSGTSGSDTQY

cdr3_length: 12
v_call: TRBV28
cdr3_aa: ASSGTSGAIGQF

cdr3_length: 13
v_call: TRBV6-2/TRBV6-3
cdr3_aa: ASSRTGTYNQPQH

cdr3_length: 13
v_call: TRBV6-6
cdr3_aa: ASSYPGTASYEQY

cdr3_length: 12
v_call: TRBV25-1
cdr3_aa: ASSASPRLSQQY

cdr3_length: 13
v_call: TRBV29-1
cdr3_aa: SVEKGTGANTEAF

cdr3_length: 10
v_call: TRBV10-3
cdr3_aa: AIRADNSPLH

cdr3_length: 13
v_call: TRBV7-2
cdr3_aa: ASSPPRTGNNEQF

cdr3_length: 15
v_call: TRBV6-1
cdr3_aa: ASSDPGQGASIYEQY

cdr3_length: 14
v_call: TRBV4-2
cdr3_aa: ASSQDRRTSGNEQF

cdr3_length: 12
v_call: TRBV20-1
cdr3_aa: SVPYPATNEKLF

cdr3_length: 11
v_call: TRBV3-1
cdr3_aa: ASSWGAGQPQH